The clone carrying this TCR beta chain appeared a few times. Its antigen is unknown. Unique-molecular-identifier-tagged TCR beta cDNA libraries were used. T cells numbering roughly 0.85 to 11 million yielded approximately 500,000 cDNA molecules. TCRdb re-called the PCR reads with MiXCR, one entry per CDR3 protein. Of roughly 540,000 distinct CDR3 sequences listed, roughly 34% were seen once; the top ten hold approximately 6%. These data belong to a study of post-analysis software for immune sequencing data. Points from the study as a whole: Patients used roughly five TRBV segments, including TRBV5-6, TRBV5-1 and TRBV20-1, more often than controls. Normalized Chao1 diversity was significantly reduced in patients versus controls. With F measure, samples from one preparation batch clustered together strongly.

CDR3 length: 14 residues. CDR1 MGHRA and CDR2 YSYEKL come from the germline V gene. Trimming removed 5 bases at V and 2 bases at J, with 10 bases between. The sample comprised blood. The TCR originated in a girl under 18 with multiple sclerosis. The V and J genes are TRBV4-1 and TRBJ1-3; no clear D gene. CDR3 DNA: TGCGCCAGCAGCACTACCACCGCTGGAAACACCATATATTTT. Translation: CASSTTTAGNTIYF.